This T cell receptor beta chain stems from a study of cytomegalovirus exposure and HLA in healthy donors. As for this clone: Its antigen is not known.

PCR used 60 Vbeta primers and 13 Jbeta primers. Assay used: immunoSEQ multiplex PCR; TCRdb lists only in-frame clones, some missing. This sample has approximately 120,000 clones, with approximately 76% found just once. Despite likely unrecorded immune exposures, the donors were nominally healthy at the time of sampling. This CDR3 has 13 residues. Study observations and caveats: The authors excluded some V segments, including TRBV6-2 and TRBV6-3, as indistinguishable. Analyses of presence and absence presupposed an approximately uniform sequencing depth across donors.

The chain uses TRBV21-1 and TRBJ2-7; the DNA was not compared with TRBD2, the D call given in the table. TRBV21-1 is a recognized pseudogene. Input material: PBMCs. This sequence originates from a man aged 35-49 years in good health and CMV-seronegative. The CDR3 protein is CASNRRGGDEQYF. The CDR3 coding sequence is TGTGCCAGCAACAGGAGGGGGGGGGACGAGCAGTACTTC.